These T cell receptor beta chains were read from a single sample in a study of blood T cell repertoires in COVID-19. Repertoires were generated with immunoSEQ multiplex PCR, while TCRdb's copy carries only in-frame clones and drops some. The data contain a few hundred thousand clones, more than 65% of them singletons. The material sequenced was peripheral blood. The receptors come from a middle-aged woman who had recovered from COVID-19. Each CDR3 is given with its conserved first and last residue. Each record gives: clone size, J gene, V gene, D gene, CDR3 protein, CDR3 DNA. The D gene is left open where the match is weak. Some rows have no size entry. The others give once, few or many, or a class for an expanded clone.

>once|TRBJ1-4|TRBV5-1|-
CASSSGTSGEKLFF
TGCGCCAGCAGCTCGGGGACATCGGGTGAAAAACTGTTTTTT
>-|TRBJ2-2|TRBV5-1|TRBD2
CASSVTSETGELFF
TGCGCCAGCAGCGTGACTAGCGAGACCGGGGAGCTGTTTTTT
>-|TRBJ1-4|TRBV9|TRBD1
CASSAGTGVFGEKLFF
TGTGCCAGCAGCGCCGGGACAGGAGTTTTTGGTGAAAAACTGTTTTTT
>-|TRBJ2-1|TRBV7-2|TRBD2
CASSITSGGSSYNEQFF
TGTGCCAGCAGCATCACTAGCGGGGGGAGCTCCTACAATGAGCAGTTCTTC
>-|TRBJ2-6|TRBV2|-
CASSEDRTPVVGANVLTF
TGTGCCAGCAGTGAGGATAGGACACCCGTGGTCGGGGCCAACGTCCTGACTTTC
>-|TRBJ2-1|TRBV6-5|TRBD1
CASSYSEGANEQFF
TGTGCCAGCAGTTACTCCGAGGGGGCAAATGAGCAGTTCTTC
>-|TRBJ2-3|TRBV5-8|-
CASSLELAGTDTQYF
TGTGCCAGCAGCTTGGAACTCGCGGGCACAGATACGCAGTATTTT
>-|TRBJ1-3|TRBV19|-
CATKRDSILQGGNTIYF
TGTGCCACCAAACGGGACTCCATCCTGCAGGGCGGAAACACCATATATTTT
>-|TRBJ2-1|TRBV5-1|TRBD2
CASSRVSGGIYNEQFF
TGCGCCAGCAGCCGAGTTAGCGGGGGGATCTACAATGAGCAGTTCTTC
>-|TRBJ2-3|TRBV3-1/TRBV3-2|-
CASNGESTDTQYF
TGTGCCAGCAACGGGGAAAGCACAGATACGCAGTATTTT
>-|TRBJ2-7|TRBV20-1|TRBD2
CSASLPPGLAFSYEQYF
TGCAGTGCTAGTCTTCCGCCGGGACTAGCCTTCTCCTACGAGCAGTACTTC
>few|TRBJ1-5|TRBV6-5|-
CASSANFIDQPQHF
TGTGCCAGCAGCGCGAATTTTATTGATCAGCCCCAGCATTTT
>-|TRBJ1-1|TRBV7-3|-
CASSLNPGDTEAFF
TGTGCCAGCAGCTTAAATCCAGGGGACACTGAAGCTTTCTTT
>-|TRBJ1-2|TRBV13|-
CASSFSNSAYSGGYTF
TGTGCCAGCAGCTTCTCTAATTCCGCGTACTCGGGGGGCTACACCTTC
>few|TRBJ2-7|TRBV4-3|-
CASSQGPPGGLSYEQYF
TGCGCCAGCAGCCAAGGACCCCCGGGGGGCCTTTCCTACGAGCAGTACTTC
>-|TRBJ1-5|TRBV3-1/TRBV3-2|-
CASSYGMTDQPQHF
TGTGCCAGCAGCTACGGGATGACGGACCAGCCCCAGCATTTT
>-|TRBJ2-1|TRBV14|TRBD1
CASSWDRHNEQFF
TGTGCCAGCAGCTGGGACAGGCACAATGAGCAGTTCTTC
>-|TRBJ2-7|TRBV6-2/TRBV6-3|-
CASSYAAAPSYEQYF
TGTGCCAGCAGTTACGCCGCGGCCCCTTCCTACGAGCAGTACTTC
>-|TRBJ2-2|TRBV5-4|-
CASSLMQGGLFF
TGTGCCAGCAGCTTGATGCAGGGGGGGCTGTTTTTT
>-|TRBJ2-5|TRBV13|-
CASSSTDQETQYF
TGTGCCAGCAGCTCGACAGACCAAGAGACCCAGTACTTC
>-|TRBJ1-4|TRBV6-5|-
CASSQTGGSEKLFF
TGTGCCAGCAGCCAGACAGGAGGAAGTGAAAAACTGTTTTTT
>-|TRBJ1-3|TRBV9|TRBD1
CASVGTDGNTIYF
TGTGCCAGCGTCGGGACAGACGGAAACACCATATATTTT
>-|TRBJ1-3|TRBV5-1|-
CASNLWGNTIYF
TGCGCCAGCAACCTATGGGGAAACACCATATATTTT
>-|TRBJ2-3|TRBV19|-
CASSHTQDGSRYTQYF
TGTGCCAGTAGTCACACTCAGGACGGGAGTAGGTATACGCAGTATTTT
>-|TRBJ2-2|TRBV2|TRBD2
CASRVLAGAGELFF
TGTGCCAGCAGAGTTTTAGCGGGGGCCGGGGAGCTGTTTTTT
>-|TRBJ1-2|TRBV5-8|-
CASSLRSYGGYTF
TGTGCCAGCAGCTTGCGGAGTTACGGTGGCTACACCTTC
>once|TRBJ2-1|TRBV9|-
CASSSGLDEQFF
TGTGCCAGCAGCTCGGGTCTGGATGAGCAGTTCTTC
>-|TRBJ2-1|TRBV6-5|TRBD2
CASSRTSGVYNEQFF
TGTGCCAGCAGTAGAACTAGCGGGGTATACAATGAGCAGTTCTTC
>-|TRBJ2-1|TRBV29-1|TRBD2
CSFWTSGGAYNEQFF
TGCAGCTTTTGGACTAGCGGGGGGGCCTACAATGAGCAGTTCTTC
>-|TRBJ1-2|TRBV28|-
CASSSQGSPFGYTF
TGTGCCAGCAGTTCCCAGGGTTCTCCATTTGGCTACACCTTC
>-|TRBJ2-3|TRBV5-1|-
CASSLSIPGLSTDTQYF
TGCGCCAGCAGCTTGTCCATACCGGGACTGAGCACAGATACGCAGTATTTT
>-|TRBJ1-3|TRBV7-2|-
CASSTTGGNTIYF
TGTGCCAGCAGCACGACAGGCGGAAACACCATATATTTT
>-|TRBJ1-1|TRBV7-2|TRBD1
CASSLVAGGYGTEAFF
TGTGCCAGCAGCTTAGTGGCAGGGGGTTATGGCACTGAAGCTTTCTTT
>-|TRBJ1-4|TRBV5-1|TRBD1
CASKGADEKLFF
TGCGCCAGCAAGGGGGCAGACGAAAAACTGTTTTTT
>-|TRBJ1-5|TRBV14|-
CASSLSGNQPQHF
TGTGCCAGCAGCCTCTCAGGGAATCAGCCCCAGCATTTT
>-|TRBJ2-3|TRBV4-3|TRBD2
CASSQESGAADTQYF
TGCGCCAGCAGCCAAGAGAGCGGGGCTGCAGATACGCAGTATTTT
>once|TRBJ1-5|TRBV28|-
CASSLLSGRRGFQPQHF
TGTGCCAGCAGTCTACTAAGTGGCCGTCGGGGATTTCAGCCCCAGCATTTT